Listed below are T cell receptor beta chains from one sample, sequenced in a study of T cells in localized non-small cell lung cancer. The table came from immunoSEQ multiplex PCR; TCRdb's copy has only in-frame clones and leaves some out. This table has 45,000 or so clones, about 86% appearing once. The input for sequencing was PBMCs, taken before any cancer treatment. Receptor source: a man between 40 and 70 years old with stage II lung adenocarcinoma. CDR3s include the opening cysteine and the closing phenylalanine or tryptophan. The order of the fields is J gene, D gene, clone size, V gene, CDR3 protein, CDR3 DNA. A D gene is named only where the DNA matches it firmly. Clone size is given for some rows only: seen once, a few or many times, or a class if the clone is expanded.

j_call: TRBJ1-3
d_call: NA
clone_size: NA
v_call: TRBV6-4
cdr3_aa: CASSDSALGGSGNTIYF
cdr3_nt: TGTGCCAGCAGTGACTCAGCCCTAGGCGGCTCTGGAAACACCATATATTTT

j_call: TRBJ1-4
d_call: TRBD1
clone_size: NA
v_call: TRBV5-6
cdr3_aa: CASTPNGAGGSTNEKLFF
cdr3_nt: TGTGCCAGCACCCCGAATGGGGCAGGGGGCTCAACTAATGAAAAACTGTTTTTT

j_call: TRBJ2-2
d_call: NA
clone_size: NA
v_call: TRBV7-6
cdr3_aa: CASSFGQRAGELFF
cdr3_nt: TGTGCCAGCAGCTTCGGACAGCGGGCCGGGGAGCTGTTTTTT

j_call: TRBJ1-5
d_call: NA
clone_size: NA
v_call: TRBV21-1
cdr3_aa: CASSKARTTNNQPQHF
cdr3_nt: TGTGCCAGCAGCAAAGCGCGGACTACGAACAATCAGCCCCAGCATTTT

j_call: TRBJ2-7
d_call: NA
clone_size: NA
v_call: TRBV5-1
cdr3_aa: CASSLAPGRRWGSNSYEQYF
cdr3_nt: TGCGCCAGCAGCTTGGCCCCGGGGCGCCGTTGGGGGTCTAACTCCTACGAGCAGTACTTC

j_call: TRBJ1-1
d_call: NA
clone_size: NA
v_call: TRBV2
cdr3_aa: CASVGEGTMNTEAFF
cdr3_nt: TGTGCCAGCGTGGGGGAGGGGACAATGAACACTGAAGCTTTCTTT

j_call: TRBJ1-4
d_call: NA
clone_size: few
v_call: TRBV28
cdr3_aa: CASSLPGSDFEKLFF
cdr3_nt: TGTGCCAGCAGTTTACCCGGGAGCGACTTTGAAAAACTGTTTTTT

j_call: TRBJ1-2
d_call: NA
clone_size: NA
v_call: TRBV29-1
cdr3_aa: CSVEELKDPGGGYTF
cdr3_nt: TGCAGCGTTGAAGAACTGAAGGACCCCGGCGGTGGCTACACCTTC

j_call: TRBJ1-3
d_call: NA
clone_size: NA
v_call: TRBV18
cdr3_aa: CASSPPNRSGNTIYF
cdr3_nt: TGTGCCAGCTCACCACCCAACCGCTCTGGAAACACCATATATTTT

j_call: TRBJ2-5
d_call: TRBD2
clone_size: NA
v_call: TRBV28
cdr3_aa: CASSLGAGGQETQYF
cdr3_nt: TGTGCCAGCAGTTTAGGGGCGGGGGGTCAAGAGACCCAGTACTTC

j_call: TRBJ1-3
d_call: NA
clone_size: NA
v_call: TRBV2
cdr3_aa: CASSHESGPGNTIYF
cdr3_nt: TGTGCCAGCAGTCATGAATCGGGACCGGGAAACACCATATATTTT

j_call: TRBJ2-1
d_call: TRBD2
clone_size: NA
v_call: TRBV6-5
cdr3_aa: CASTRTGRDEQFF
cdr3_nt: TGTGCCAGCACGAGAACCGGGAGGGATGAGCAGTTCTTC

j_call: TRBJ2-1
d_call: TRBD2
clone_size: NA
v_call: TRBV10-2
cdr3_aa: CASSDGSGGAGDEQFF
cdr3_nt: TGCGCCAGCAGTGACGGTAGCGGGGGGGCGGGGGATGAGCAGTTCTTC

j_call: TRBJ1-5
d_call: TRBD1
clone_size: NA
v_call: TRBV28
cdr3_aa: CASSLWGTGRSYSNQPQHF
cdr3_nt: TGTGCCAGCAGCCTTTGGGGGACAGGTCGGAGCTATAGCAATCAGCCCCAGCATTTT

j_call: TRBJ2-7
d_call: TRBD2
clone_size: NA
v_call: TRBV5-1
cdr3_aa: CASSLVAGGPHEQYF
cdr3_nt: TGCGCCAGCAGCTTGGTGGCGGGGGGGCCCCACGAGCAGTACTTC

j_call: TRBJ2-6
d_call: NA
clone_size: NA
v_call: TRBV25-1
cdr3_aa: CASSDSSGANVLTF
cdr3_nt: TGTGCCAGCAGTGACAGCTCTGGGGCCAACGTCCTGACTTTC